This record concerns one T cell receptor beta chain sequence. The antigen is not known. The sample comes from a study of OX40 agonist ivuxolimab in advanced cancers. Study background: An anti-OX40 (CD134) antibody with agonistic activity, ivuxolimab, was administered to patients. Males comprised approximately 84% of the group, whose mean age was approximately 60 years (range 23 to 79).

Generated by immunoSEQ multiplex PCR, the TCRdb table keeps only in-frame clones and is missing some. The sample has 100,000 or so clones, 84% seen once; the top ten hold roughly 5.5%. The CDR3 spans 14 residues. Study observations and caveats: Some of the nonresponding patients also showed low levels of normalized T-cell clonal expansion.

V and J are TRBV12-2 and TRBJ2-7; TRBD1 is taken as the D call from the table, unchecked against the DNA. TRBV12-2 is reported as a pseudogene. This sequence was found in an adult with an advanced solid tumor such as melanoma, head and neck, liver or kidney cancer. This specimen consisted of CD4+ or CD8+ T cells sorted from blood, obtained in a trial of the OX40 agonist ivuxolimab. CDR3 bases: TGTGCAAGTCGCTTAAATCCAGGGTCGGGCGAGCAGTACTTC. It encodes CASRLNPGSGEQYF.